This TCR beta chain was identified in a study of blood T cell repertoires in COVID-19. The wider study: Spain, Italy and the United States supplied samples that represented acute and convalescent COVID-19. T cells, B-cell-depleted T cells, or PBMCs supplied cDNA or gDNA.

V lost 0 bases to trimming and J lost 5 bases, with 11 bases between them. Per the germline V gene, CDR1 is PRHDT and CDR2 is FYEKMQ (reference sequence). The CDR3 length is 14 residues. Authors' methods: Amplification of reference gene primers provided the estimated nucleated cell counts. Here immunoSEQ multiplex PCR was the method, and the copy in TCRdb shows in-frame clones only, minus some. From that table come the V and J calls and clone size; the DNA was used to work out D and trimming. This table has tens of thousands of clones, approximately 90% appearing once. The rearrangement links TRBV13 to TRBJ2-7, with a tentative D call TRBD2 (6 bases). This sequence was found in a woman of 80 years or more with active COVID-19. The specimen sequenced was peripheral blood. CDR3 coding DNA: TGTGCCAGCAGCTTAGGGGCCCCGGGGGACGAGCAGTACTTC. It specifies CASSLGAPGDEQYF.